These T cell receptor beta chains were read from a single sample in a study of blood T cells in healthy people across ages. MiXCR, run by TCRdb on the 5' RACE reads, gives a single entry per CDR3 protein. The profile covers 1.2 million to 1.5 million distinct CDR3 sequences, with 59% appearing a single time and over 6.5% taken by the ten largest. The sample taken for sequencing was blood. The receptors originated from a man between 18 and 29 years old in good health. Each CDR3 is given with its conserved first and last residue. The D gene is left open where the match is weak. Size values are once, few and many counts, or a class for expanded clones, and some rows have none.

>TRBJ2-1|.|TRBV6-2/TRBV6-3|.
CASSPRRKSGNEQFF
TGTGCCAGCAGCCCCAGGAGGAAATCGGGCAATGAGCAGTTCTTC
>TRBJ1-5|.|TRBV4-1|.
CASSEDPQGGQPQHF
TGCGCCAGCAGCGAAGACCCTCAGGGTGGACAGCCCCAGCATTTT
>TRBJ2-3|.|TRBV28|.
CASNGHQSTDTQYF
TGTGCCAGCAATGGGCACCAAAGCACAGATACGCAGTATTTT
>TRBJ1-5|.|TRBV3-1|.
CASSQEAGVGQPQHF
TGTGCCAGCAGCCAAGAAGCAGGGGTCGGGCAGCCCCAGCATTTT
>TRBJ2-1|few|TRBV5-1|TRBD2
CASSWGGPGAYNEQFF
TGCGCCAGCAGCTGGGGAGGGCCTGGGGCATACAATGAGCAGTTCTTC
>TRBJ1-2|few|TRBV28|.
CASSLGGATNKYGYTF
TGTGCCAGCAGTTTAGGAGGTGCAACCAATAAATATGGCTACACCTTC
>TRBJ2-5|.|TRBV11-2|.
CASSDGVGSGETQYF
TGTGCCAGCAGCGATGGAGTAGGGTCGGGAGAGACCCAGTACTTC
>TRBJ2-5|.|TRBV6-5|.
CASREGFETQYF
TGTGCCAGCAGGGAAGGGTTTGAGACCCAGTACTTC
>TRBJ2-2|.|TRBV27|TRBD2
CASSLSPHGGGGELFF
TGTGCCAGCAGTTTATCGCCTCACGGGGGGGGCGGGGAGCTGTTTTTT
>TRBJ2-2|.|TRBV18|.
CASSPLWVPEELFF
TGTGCCAGCTCACCACTGTGGGTCCCAGAGGAGCTGTTTTTT
>TRBJ2-3|.|TRBV7-2|.
CASSLPGGHPTDTQYF
TGTGCCAGCAGCTTACCGGGGGGACACCCCACAGATACGCAGTATTTT
>TRBJ2-1|.|TRBV15|.
CATRDLYNEQFF
TGTGCCACCAGGGACCTGTACAATGAGCAGTTCTTC
>TRBJ1-2|few|TRBV12-3/TRBV12-4|.
CASSPSWGIDGYTF
TGTGCCAGCAGTCCGTCATGGGGGATTGATGGCTACACCTTC
>TRBJ1-2|.|TRBV5-6|.
CASSLKGTFGYTF
TGTGCCAGCAGCCTGAAAGGGACATTCGGCTACACCTTC
>TRBJ1-1|.|TRBV6-2/TRBV6-3|.
CDSSNTGRTEAFF
TGTGACAGCAGTAATACAGGGCGCACTGAAGCTTTCTTT
>TRBJ1-2|once|TRBV3-1|.
CASSPPDGHGYTF
TGTGCCAGCAGCCCTCCGGATGGGCATGGCTACACCTTC
>TRBJ1-1|.|TRBV6-6|TRBD1
CASSYNTLDRVWTEAFF
TGTGCCAGCAGTTACAATACCCTCGACAGGGTGTGGACTGAAGCTTTCTTT
>TRBJ2-1|.|TRBV10-3|TRBD2
CAISLLAGDHNEQFF
TGTGCCATCAGTCTACTAGCGGGGGACCACAATGAGCAGTTCTTC
>TRBJ2-7|few|TRBV30|TRBD2
CAWSVTLAGEQYF
TGTGCCTGGAGTGTAACCCTAGCGGGTGAGCAGTACTTC
>TRBJ2-5|.|TRBV4-2|.
CASSQDRDFREQYF
TGTGCCAGCAGCCAAGATAGGGACTTTCGAGAGCAGTACTTC
>TRBJ2-7|.|TRBV4-3|TRBD2
CASSQDWDYLDEQYF
TGCGCCAGCAGCCAAGATTGGGACTACCTTGACGAGCAGTACTTC
>TRBJ2-1|few|TRBV7-2|.
CASSLPGFPYNEQFF
TGTGCCAGCAGCTTACCCGGGTTCCCCTACAATGAGCAGTTCTTC
>TRBJ2-1|few|TRBV5-1|.
CASAQGYNEQFF
TGCGCCAGCGCACAGGGTTACAATGAGCAGTTCTTC
>TRBJ2-3|.|TRBV2|TRBD1
CASSVRQGGTDTQYF
TGTGCCAGCAGTGTCCGACAGGGAGGCACAGATACGCAGTATTTT
>TRBJ2-7|once|TRBV4-2|.
CASSQRVQGTYEQYF
TGTGCCAGCAGCCAGCGGGTACAGGGTACCTACGAGCAGTACTTC
>TRBJ1-1|.|TRBV6-5|.
CASSYGQGRTEAFF
TGTGCCAGCAGTTACGGGCAGGGTAGGACTGAAGCTTTCTTT
>TRBJ2-7|few|TRBV29-1|TRBD2
CSGGGLAGNGGYEQYF
TGCAGCGGGGGGGGACTAGCGGGGAACGGTGGATACGAGCAGTACTTC
>TRBJ1-5|few|TRBV24-1|TRBD1
CATSDDGQGDVYSNQPQHF
TGTGCCACCAGCGACGATGGACAGGGGGATGTTTATAGCAATCAGCCCCAGCATTTT
>TRBJ2-5|few|TRBV28|TRBD2
CASSDLAGPLGQYF
TGTGCCAGCAGCGATCTAGCGGGCCCTTTGGGCCAGTACTTC
>TRBJ2-2|few|TRBV7-2|TRBD1
CASSLGTGGVGELFF
TGTGCCAGCAGCTTAGGGACAGGGGGAGTCGGGGAGCTGTTTTTT
>TRBJ2-2|once|TRBV27|TRBD1
CASSKPLTGGVTGELFF
TGTGCCAGCAGTAAGCCCTTGACAGGGGGAGTCACCGGGGAGCTGTTTTTT
>TRBJ2-1|few|TRBV29-1|.
CSVASGGEQFF
TGCAGCGTTGCGTCTGGCGGTGAGCAGTTCTTC
>TRBJ2-1|.|TRBV11-2|TRBD1
CASSHDRVGNEQFF
TGTGCCAGCAGCCATGACAGGGTAGGGAATGAGCAGTTCTTC
>TRBJ1-5|few|TRBV28|.
CASSLFYQPQHF
TGTGCCAGCAGTTTATTTTACCAGCCCCAGCATTTT
>TRBJ1-1|.|TRBV12-3/TRBV12-4|TRBD1
CASTRDRNTEAFF
TGTGCCAGCACCCGGGACAGGAACACTGAAGCTTTCTTT
>TRBJ1-1|few|TRBV20-1|.
CSATPRLNTFF
TGCAGTGCCACCCCTCGGCTTAATACTTTCTTT
>TRBJ2-7|.|TRBV12-3/TRBV12-4|TRBD1
CASSPAGQGREQYF
TGTGCCAGCAGCCCCGCCGGACAGGGAAGGGAGCAGTACTTC
>TRBJ2-1|once|TRBV20-1|.
CSAWKIAASNEQFF
TGCAGTGCTTGGAAGATAGCGGCCTCCAATGAGCAGTTCTTC
>TRBJ2-5|.|TRBV18|.
CASSPPPGWPETQYF
TGTGCCAGCTCACCACCGCCTGGGTGGCCGGAGACCCAGTACTTC
>TRBJ2-2|.|TRBV2|.
CASSGPGELFF
TGTGCCAGCAGTGGGCCCGGGGAGCTGTTTTTT
>TRBJ1-2|.|TRBV29-1|.
CSAVLDDGYTF
TGCAGCGCCGTGTTGGATGATGGCTACACCTTC
>TRBJ2-7|.|TRBV27|.
CASSVLLRVHEQYF
TGTGCCAGCAGTGTACTCTTAAGGGTACACGAGCAGTACTTC
>TRBJ2-5|.|TRBV3-1|.
CASSDGPFSQETQYF
TGTGCCAGCAGCGACGGGCCCTTCTCCCAAGAGACCCAGTACTTC
>TRBJ2-7|.|TRBV20-1|TRBD2
CSAGAPTSGIFYEQYF
TGCAGTGCTGGAGCCCCTACTAGCGGCATCTTCTACGAGCAGTACTTC
>TRBJ2-7|.|TRBV20-1|TRBD2
CSASFGGREYEQYF
TGCAGTGCTAGCTTCGGAGGGCGGGAGTACGAGCAGTACTTC
>TRBJ1-5|.|TRBV19|.
CAGSMETKSNQPQHF
TGTGCCGGTAGTATGGAGACAAAGAGCAATCAGCCCCAGCATTTT